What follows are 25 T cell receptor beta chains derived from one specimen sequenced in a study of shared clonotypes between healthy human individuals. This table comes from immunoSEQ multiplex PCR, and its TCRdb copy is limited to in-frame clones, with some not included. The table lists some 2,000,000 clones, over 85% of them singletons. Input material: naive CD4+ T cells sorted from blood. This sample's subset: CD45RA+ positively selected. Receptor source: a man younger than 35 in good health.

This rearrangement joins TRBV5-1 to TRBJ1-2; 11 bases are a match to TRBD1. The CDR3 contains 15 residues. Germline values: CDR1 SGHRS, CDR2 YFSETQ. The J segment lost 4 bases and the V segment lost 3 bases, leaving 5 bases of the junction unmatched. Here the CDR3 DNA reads TGCGCCAGCAGCTGGACAGGGGGCGAGGTCTATGGCTACACCTTC. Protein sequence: CASSWTGGEVYGYTF.

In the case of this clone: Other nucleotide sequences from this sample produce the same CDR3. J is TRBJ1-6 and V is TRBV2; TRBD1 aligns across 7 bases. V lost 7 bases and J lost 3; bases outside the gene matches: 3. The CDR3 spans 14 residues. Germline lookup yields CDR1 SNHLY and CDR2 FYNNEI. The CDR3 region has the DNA TGTGCCAGCACCCGGGACAGCTATAATTCACCCCTCCACTTT. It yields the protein CASTRDSYNSPLHF.

The CDR3 nucleotides read TGTGCCAGCAGCGTAGCATGGGACAGAGTCTCCTACGAGCAGTACTTC. Translating gives CASSVAWDRVSYEQYF. The chain uses TRBV9 and TRBJ2-7, with TRBD1 matching over 7 bases. With 0 bases clipped from V and 0 bases from J, the junction kept 6 bases outside the gene matches. Germline lookup yields CDR1 SGDLS and CDR2 YYNGEE. The CDR3 length is 16 residues.

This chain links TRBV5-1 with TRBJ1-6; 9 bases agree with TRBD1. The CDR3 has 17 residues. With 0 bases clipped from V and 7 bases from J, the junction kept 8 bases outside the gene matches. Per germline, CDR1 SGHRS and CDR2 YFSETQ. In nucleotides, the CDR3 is TGCGCCAGCAGCTTGGATAGGACAGGGGACCGAAATTCACCCCTCCACTTT. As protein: CASSLDRTGDRNSPLHF.

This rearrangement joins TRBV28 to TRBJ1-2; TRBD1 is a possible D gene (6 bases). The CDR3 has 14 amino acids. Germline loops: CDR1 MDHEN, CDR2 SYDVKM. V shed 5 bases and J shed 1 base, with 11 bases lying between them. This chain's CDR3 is CASSIGQNNYGYTF. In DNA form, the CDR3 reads TGTGCCAGCAGTATCGGACAGAATAACTATGGCTACACCTTC.

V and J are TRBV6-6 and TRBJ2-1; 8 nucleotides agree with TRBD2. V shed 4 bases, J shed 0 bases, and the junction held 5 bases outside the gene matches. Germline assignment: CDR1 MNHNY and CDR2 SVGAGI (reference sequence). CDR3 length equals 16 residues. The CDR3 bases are TGTGCCAGCAGTTCCGGACTAGCAGGCTCCTACAATGAGCAGTTCTTC. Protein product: CASSSGLAGSYNEQFF.

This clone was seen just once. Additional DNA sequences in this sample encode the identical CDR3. Written as DNA, the CDR3 is TGTGCCAGCAGTTTAGGCCAGCCGAACACTGAAGCTTTCTTT. It encodes CASSLGQPNTEAFF. The rearrangement links TRBV27 to TRBJ1-1; D is unclear. The ends were cut back, 2 bases at V and 1 base at J, with 8 bases in the middle. Germline values: CDR1 MNHEY, CDR2 SMNVEV (reference sequence). The CDR3 contains 14 residues.

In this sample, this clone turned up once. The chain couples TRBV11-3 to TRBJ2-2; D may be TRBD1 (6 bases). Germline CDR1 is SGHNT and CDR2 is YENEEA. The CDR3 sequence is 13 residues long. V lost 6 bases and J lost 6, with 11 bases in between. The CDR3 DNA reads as TGTGCCAGCAGTAAAAGGGGGTCCGGGGAGCTGTTTTTT. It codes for CASSKRGSGELFF.

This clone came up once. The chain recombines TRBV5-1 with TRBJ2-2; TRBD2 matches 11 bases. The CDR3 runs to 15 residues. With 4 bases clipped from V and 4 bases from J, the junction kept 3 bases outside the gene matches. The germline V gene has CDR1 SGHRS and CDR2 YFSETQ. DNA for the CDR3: TGCGCCAGCAGCGAGACTAGCGGGGTCACCGGGGAGCTGTTTTTT. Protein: CASSETSGVTGELFF. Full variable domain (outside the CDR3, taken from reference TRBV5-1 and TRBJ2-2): KAGVTQTPRYLIKTRGQQVTLSCSPISGHRSVSWYQQTPGQGLQFLFEYFSETQRNKGNFPGRFSGRQFSNSRSEMNVSTLELGDSALYLCASSETSGVTGELFFGEGSRLTVL.

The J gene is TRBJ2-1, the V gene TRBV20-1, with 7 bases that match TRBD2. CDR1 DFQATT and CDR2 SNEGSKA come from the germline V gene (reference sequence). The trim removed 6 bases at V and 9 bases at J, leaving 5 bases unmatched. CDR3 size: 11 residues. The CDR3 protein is CSASSGGEQFF. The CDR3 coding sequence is TGCAGTGCATCTAGCGGAGGTGAGCAGTTCTTC.

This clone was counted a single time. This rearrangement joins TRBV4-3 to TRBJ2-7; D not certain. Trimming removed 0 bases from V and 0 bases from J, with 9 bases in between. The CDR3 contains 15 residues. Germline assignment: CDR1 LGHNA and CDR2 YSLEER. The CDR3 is CASSQERGPSYEQYF. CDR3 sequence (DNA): TGCGCCAGCAGCCAAGAACGCGGCCCCTCCTACGAGCAGTACTTC.

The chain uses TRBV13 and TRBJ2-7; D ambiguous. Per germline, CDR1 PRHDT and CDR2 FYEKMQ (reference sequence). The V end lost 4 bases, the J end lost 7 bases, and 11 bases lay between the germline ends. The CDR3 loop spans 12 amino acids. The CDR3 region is CASSYALGEQYF. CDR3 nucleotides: TGTGCCAGCAGCTACGCCTTAGGGGAGCAGTACTTC.

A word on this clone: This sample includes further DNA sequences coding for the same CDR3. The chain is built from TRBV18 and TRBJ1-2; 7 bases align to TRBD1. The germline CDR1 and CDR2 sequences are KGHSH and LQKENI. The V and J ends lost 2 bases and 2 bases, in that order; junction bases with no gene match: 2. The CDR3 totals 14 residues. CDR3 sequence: CASSPGGQNYGYTF. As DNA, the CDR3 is TGTGCCAGCTCACCAGGGGGACAGAACTATGGCTACACCTTC.

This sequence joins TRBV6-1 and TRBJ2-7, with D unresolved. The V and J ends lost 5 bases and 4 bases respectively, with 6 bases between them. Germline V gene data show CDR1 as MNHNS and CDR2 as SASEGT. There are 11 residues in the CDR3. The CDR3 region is CASSQTYEQYF. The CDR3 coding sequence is TGTGCCAGCAGTCAAACATACGAGCAGTACTTC.

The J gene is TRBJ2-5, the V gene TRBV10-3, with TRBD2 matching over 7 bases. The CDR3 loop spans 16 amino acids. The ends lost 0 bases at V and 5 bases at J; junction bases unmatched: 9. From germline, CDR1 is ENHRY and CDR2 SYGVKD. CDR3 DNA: TGTGCCATCAGTGAGTCGAATGCGGGAGTGAGGGAGACCCAGTACTTC. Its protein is CAISESNAGVRETQYF.

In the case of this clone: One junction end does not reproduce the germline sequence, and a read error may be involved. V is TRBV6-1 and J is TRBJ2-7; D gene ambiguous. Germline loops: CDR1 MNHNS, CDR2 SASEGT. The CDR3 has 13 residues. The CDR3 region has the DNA TGTGCCAGCAGCGGCCTAGTCTCCCACGAGCAGTACTTC. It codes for CASSGLVSHEQYF.

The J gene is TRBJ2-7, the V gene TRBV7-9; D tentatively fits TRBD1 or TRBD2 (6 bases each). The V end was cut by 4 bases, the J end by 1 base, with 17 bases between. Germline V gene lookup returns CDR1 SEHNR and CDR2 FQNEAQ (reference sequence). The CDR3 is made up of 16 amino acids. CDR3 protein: CASSSPRGRGSYEQYF. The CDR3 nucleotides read TGTGCCAGCAGCTCCCCCCGGGGGCGAGGTTCCTACGAGCAGTACTTC.

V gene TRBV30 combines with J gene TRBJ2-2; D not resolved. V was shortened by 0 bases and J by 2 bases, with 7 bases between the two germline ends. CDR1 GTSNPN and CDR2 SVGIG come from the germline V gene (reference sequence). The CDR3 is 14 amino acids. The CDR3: CAWSVGRNTGELFF. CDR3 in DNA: TGTGCCTGGAGTGTAGGGCGAAACACCGGGGAGCTGTTTTTT.

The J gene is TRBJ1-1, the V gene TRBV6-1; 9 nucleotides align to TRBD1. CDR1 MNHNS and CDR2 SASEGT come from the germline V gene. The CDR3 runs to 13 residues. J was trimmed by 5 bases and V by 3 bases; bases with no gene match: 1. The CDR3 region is CASSEDRGTEAFF. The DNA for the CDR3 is TGTGCCAGCAGTGAGGACAGGGGAACTGAAGCTTTCTTT.

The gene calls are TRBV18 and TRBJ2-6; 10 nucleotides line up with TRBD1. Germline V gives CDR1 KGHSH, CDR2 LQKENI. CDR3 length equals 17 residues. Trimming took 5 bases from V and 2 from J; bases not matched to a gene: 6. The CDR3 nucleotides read TGTGCCAGCTCAACGGACAGGGGGGCCCCTGGGGCCAACGTCCTGACTTTC. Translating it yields CASSTDRGAPGANVLTF.

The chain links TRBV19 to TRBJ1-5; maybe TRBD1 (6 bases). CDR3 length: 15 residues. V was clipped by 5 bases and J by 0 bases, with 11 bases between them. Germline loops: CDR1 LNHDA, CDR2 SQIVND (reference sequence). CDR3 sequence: CASSATGLSNQPQHF. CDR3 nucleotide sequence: TGTGCCAGTAGTGCAACAGGGCTTAGCAATCAGCCCCAGCATTTT.

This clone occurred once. The CDR3 DNA is TGTGCCAGCAGCCCCCTCCCGTATAGGGTTGATGGCTACACCTTC. It codes for CASSPLPYRVDGYTF. This sequence joins TRBV7-9 and TRBJ1-2; D is undetermined. The germline V gene encodes CDR1 SEHNR and CDR2 FQNEAQ (reference sequence). Between the trimmed V and J ends, which lost 5 bases and 6 bases, there was a span of 19 bases. CDR3 length: 15 amino acids.

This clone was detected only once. Here the CDR3 reads CASSLGPGSSGANVLTF. The CDR3 DNA is TGTGCCAGCAGCTTAGGGCCAGGGAGCTCTGGGGCCAACGTCCTGACTTTC. This chain joins TRBV13 and TRBJ2-6; either TRBD1 or TRBD2 may fit D (5 bases each). Germline-derived CDR1 and CDR2 are PRHDT and FYEKMQ (reference sequence). There are 17 residues in the CDR3. V lost 0 bases, J lost 0 bases, and 9 bases lay in between.

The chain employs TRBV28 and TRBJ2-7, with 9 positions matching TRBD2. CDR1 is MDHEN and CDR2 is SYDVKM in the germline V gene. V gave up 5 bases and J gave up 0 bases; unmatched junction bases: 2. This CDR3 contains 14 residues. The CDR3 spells CASSIAGVSYEQYF. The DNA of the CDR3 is TGTGCCAGCAGTATAGCGGGGGTCTCCTACGAGCAGTACTTC.

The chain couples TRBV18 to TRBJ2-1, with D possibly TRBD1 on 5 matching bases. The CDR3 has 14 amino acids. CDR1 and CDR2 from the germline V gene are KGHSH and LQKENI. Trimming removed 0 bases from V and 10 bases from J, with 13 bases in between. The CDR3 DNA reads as TGTGCCAGCTCACCACCGATGGTCCCAGGGGAGCAGTTCTTC. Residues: CASSPPMVPGEQFF.